This T cell receptor beta chain was found in a study of T cells in Graves' hyperthyroidism and ophthalmopathy. This clonotype was recorded many times. V dropped 0 bases and J dropped 8 bases, with 13 bases sitting between them. This CDR3 region has 14 residues. CDR1 SGHAT and CDR2 FQNNGV come from the germline V gene. Template material for amplifying TCR beta CDR3 regions consisted of RNA transcripts. The TCR CDR3 first-round RT-PCR relied on the HTBI primer set. TCRdb used MiXCR to reprocess the multiplex PCR reads, holding one entry per CDR3 protein. The sample lists about 400,000 distinct CDR3 sequences; 13% to 15% were seen once.

The TCR was taken from a woman in her sixties with Graves' ophthalmopathy. This chain connects TRBV11-2 to TRBJ1-2; D is perhaps TRBD1 (5 bases). Sequenced input: blood. CDR3 sequence (DNA): TGTGCCAGCAGCTTAGATCCGGGGACCAGCGGCTACACCTTC. Its protein is CASSLDPGTSGYTF.